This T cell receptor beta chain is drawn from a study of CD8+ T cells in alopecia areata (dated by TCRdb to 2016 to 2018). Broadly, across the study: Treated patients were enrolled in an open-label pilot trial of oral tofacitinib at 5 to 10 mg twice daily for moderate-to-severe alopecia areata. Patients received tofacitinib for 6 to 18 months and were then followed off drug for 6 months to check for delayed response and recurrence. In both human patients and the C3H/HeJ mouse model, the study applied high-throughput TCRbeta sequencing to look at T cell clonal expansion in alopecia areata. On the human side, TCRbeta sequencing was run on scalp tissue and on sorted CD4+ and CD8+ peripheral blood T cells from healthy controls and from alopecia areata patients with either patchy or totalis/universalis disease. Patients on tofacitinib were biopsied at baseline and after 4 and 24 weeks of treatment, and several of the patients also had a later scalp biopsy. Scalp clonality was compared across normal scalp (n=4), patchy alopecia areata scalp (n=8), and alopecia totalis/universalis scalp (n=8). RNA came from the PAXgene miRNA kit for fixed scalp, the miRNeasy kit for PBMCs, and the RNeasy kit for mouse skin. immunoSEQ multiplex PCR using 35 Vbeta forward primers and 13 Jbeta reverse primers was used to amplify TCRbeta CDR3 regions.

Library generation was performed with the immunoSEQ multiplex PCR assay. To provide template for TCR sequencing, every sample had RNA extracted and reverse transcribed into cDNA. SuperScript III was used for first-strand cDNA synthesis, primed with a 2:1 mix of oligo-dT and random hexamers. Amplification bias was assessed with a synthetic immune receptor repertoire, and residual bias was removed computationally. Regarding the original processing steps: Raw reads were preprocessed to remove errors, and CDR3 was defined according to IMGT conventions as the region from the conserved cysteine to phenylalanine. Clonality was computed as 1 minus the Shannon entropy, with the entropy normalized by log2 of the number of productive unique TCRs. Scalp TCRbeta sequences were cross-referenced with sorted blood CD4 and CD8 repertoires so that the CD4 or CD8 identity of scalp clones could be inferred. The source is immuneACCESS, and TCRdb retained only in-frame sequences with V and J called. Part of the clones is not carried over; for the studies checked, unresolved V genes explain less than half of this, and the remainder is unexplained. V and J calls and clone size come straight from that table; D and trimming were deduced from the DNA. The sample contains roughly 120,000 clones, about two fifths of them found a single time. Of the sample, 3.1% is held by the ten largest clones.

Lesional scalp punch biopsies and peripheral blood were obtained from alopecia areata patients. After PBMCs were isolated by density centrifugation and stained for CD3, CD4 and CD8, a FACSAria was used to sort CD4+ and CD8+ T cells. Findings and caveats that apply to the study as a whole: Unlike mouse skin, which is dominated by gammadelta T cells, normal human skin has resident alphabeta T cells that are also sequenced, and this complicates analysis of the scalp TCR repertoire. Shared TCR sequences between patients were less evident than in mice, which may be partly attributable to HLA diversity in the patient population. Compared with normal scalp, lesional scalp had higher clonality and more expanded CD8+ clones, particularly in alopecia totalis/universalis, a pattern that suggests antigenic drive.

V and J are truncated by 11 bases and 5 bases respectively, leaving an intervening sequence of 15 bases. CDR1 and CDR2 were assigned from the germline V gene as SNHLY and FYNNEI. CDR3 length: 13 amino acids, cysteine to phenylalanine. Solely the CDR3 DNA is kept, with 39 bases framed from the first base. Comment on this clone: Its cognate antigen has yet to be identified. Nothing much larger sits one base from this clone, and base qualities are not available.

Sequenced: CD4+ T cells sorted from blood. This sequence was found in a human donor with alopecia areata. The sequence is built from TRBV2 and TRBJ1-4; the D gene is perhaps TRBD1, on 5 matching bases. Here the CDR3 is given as CALRAGPNEKLFF. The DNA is TGTGCCCTTCGAGCAGGGCCGAATGAAAAACTGTTTTTT.